The entry below gives a single TCR beta chain sequence along with its context. This entry comes from a study of blood T cell repertoires in COVID-19. Study at large: From the United States, Italy and Spain came samples of acute and convalescent COVID-19. PBMCs, B-cell-depleted T cells, or T cells were the source of the cDNA or gDNA that made up the material.

Original processing methods: How many nucleated cells were present was estimated from reference gene primer amplification. TCRdb's copy holds only in-frame clones and misses some; the assay was immunoSEQ multiplex PCR. The DNA gave D and trimming, while V, J and clone size come from that table. The top ten clones hold 1.4% of a sample with under 300,000 clones, roughly 84% of them seen once. Losses at the gene ends were 2 bases for V and 4 bases for J; bases not matched to a gene: 9. Per the germline V gene, CDR1 is SGHNT and CDR2 is YENEEA. The CDR3 extends over 17 amino acids. The chain joins TRBV11-3 to TRBJ2-5, with 11 bases lining up with TRBD1. The TCR sequence derives from a woman in her thirties or forties who had recovered from COVID-19. Sequencing was done on a sample of peripheral blood. CDR3 amino acids: CASSLRLGQGGGETQYF. CDR3 coding DNA: TGTGCCAGCAGCTTACGGTTGGGACAGGGGGGAGGAGAGACCCAGTACTTC.